Listed below are T cell receptor beta chains from one sample, sequenced in a study of OX40 agonist ivuxolimab in advanced cancers. Some clones are missing from TCRdb's copy, which holds only in-frame ones; the method was immunoSEQ multiplex PCR. The sample holds 15,000 to 20,000 clones; approximately 85% are singletons and the top ten take about a third. This material consisted of CD4+ or CD8+ T cells sorted from blood, taken in a trial of the OX40 agonist ivuxolimab. These receptors were taken from an adult with an advanced solid tumor such as melanoma, head and neck, liver or kidney cancer. The CDR3 runs from the conserved cysteine through the conserved F or W. Fields, in order: V gene, D gene, clone size, CDR3 length, J gene, CDR3 protein, CDR3 DNA. A D gene is named only where the DNA matches it firmly. Only part of the rows carry a size: once, few, many, or a class if the clone is expanded.

V gene: TRBV7-3; D gene: NA; clone size: NA; CDR3 length: 14; J gene: TRBJ2-7; CDR3 protein: CASSHTGTWEEQYF; CDR3 DNA: TGTGCCAGCAGCCACACAGGGACTTGGGAGGAGCAGTACTTC
V gene: TRBV7-9; D gene: TRBD1; clone size: NA; CDR3 length: 12; J gene: TRBJ2-2; CDR3 protein: CASHRGTGELFF; CDR3 DNA: TGTGCCAGCCACAGGGGCACCGGGGAGCTGTTTTTT
V gene: TRBV28; D gene: NA; clone size: NA; CDR3 length: 12; J gene: TRBJ2-1; CDR3 protein: CASSFRYNEQFF; CDR3 DNA: TGTGCCAGCAGTTTCCGGTACAATGAGCAGTTCTTC
V gene: TRBV11-1; D gene: TRBD2; clone size: NA; CDR3 length: 14; J gene: TRBJ2-1; CDR3 protein: CATDGGAIGNEQFF; CDR3 DNA: TGTGCCACCGACGGGGGGGCGATCGGCAATGAGCAGTTCTTC
V gene: TRBV5-1; D gene: NA; clone size: NA; CDR3 length: 14; J gene: TRBJ1-1; CDR3 protein: CASSFRSSNTEAFF; CDR3 DNA: TGCGCCAGCAGCTTCCGGAGTTCGAACACTGAAGCTTTCTTT
V gene: TRBV4-3; D gene: TRBD2; clone size: NA; CDR3 length: 16; J gene: TRBJ2-1; CDR3 protein: CASSQEGGLAGREQFF; CDR3 DNA: TGCGCCAGCAGCCAAGAGGGTGGACTAGCGGGGCGTGAGCAGTTCTTC
V gene: TRBV7-8; D gene: NA; clone size: NA; CDR3 length: 15; J gene: TRBJ1-5; CDR3 protein: CASSFRGGNNQPQHF; CDR3 DNA: TGTGCCAGCAGCTTTCGGGGAGGGAACAATCAGCCCCAGCATTTT
V gene: TRBV20-1; D gene: NA; clone size: NA; CDR3 length: 11; J gene: TRBJ2-7; CDR3 protein: CSAQITSEQYF; CDR3 DNA: TGCAGTGCCCAAATCACGTCCGAGCAGTACTTC
V gene: TRBV9; D gene: NA; clone size: NA; CDR3 length: 13; J gene: TRBJ1-2; CDR3 protein: CASSLTGLDGYTF; CDR3 DNA: TGTGCCAGCAGCCTTACAGGTCTGGATGGCTACACCTTC
V gene: TRBV7-6; D gene: TRBD1; clone size: NA; CDR3 length: 16; J gene: TRBJ1-5; CDR3 protein: CASSSGGAGSNQPQHF; CDR3 DNA: TGTGCCAGCAGCTCAGGGGGAGCGGGGAGCAATCAGCCCCAGCATTTT
V gene: TRBV7-9; D gene: NA; clone size: NA; CDR3 length: 19; J gene: TRBJ2-5; CDR3 protein: CASSLPGARSFLNQETQYF; CDR3 DNA: TGTGCCAGCAGCTTACCGGGGGCGAGGAGCTTTCTGAACCAAGAGACCCAGTACTTC
V gene: TRBV29-1; D gene: NA; clone size: NA; CDR3 length: 15; J gene: TRBJ2-7; CDR3 protein: CSVVGRGGNPYEQYF; CDR3 DNA: TGCAGCGTTGTTGGGAGAGGGGGAAACCCCTACGAGCAGTACTTC
V gene: TRBV9; D gene: NA; clone size: NA; CDR3 length: 13; J gene: TRBJ1-3; CDR3 protein: CASSVNGGNTIYF; CDR3 DNA: TGTGCCAGCAGCGTAAACGGCGGAAACACCATATATTTT
V gene: TRBV6-6; D gene: NA; clone size: few; CDR3 length: 12; J gene: TRBJ1-3; CDR3 protein: CASSTGGNTIYF; CDR3 DNA: TGTGCCAGCAGTACCGGGGGAAACACCATATATTTT
V gene: TRBV18; D gene: TRBD1; clone size: NA; CDR3 length: 16; J gene: TRBJ1-5; CDR3 protein: CASSPSETGGNQPQHF; CDR3 DNA: TGTGCCAGCTCACCCTCAGAGACAGGGGGCAATCAGCCCCAGCATTTT
V gene: TRBV27; D gene: NA; clone size: once; CDR3 length: 16; J gene: TRBJ1-1; CDR3 protein: CASSLVPGSLNTEAFF; CDR3 DNA: TGTGCCAGCAGTTTAGTCCCCGGGAGCCTTAACACTGAAGCTTTCTTT
V gene: TRBV7-9; D gene: NA; clone size: NA; CDR3 length: 15; J gene: TRBJ2-6; CDR3 protein: CASSGTNSGANVLTF; CDR3 DNA: TGTGCCAGCAGCGGCACTAACTCTGGGGCCAACGTCCTGACTTTC
V gene: TRBV7-9; D gene: NA; clone size: medium-sized; CDR3 length: 15; J gene: TRBJ2-3; CDR3 protein: CASSRGQQGTDTQYF; CDR3 DNA: TGTGCCAGCAGCCGCGGCCAACAGGGAACAGATACGCAGTATTTT
V gene: TRBV7-9; D gene: TRBD1; clone size: NA; CDR3 length: 15; J gene: TRBJ1-2; CDR3 protein: CASSFQDRGLGGYTF; CDR3 DNA: TGTGCCAGCAGCTTCCAGGACAGGGGGCTCGGTGGCTACACCTTC
V gene: TRBV4-1; D gene: NA; clone size: NA; CDR3 length: 16; J gene: TRBJ1-5; CDR3 protein: CASSQDAPGWHQPQHF; CDR3 DNA: TGCGCCAGCAGCCAAGATGCCCCGGGATGGCATCAGCCCCAGCATTTT
V gene: TRBV4-1; D gene: TRBD1; clone size: NA; CDR3 length: 20; J gene: TRBJ1-5; CDR3 protein: CASSQDGVGTGDRGNQPQHF; CDR3 DNA: TGCGCCAGCAGCCAAGATGGTGTAGGCACAGGGGACAGGGGCAATCAGCCCCAGCATTTT
V gene: TRBV19; D gene: NA; clone size: NA; CDR3 length: 13; J gene: TRBJ1-3; CDR3 protein: CASTQNQGNTIYF; CDR3 DNA: TGTGCCAGTACCCAGAATCAGGGAAACACCATATATTTT
V gene: TRBV5-6; D gene: NA; clone size: once; CDR3 length: 13; J gene: TRBJ2-3; CDR3 protein: CASSLANQDTQYF; CDR3 DNA: TGTGCCAGCAGCTTGGCCAACCAAGATACGCAGTATTTT
V gene: TRBV29-1; D gene: TRBD1; clone size: NA; CDR3 length: 12; J gene: TRBJ1-2; CDR3 protein: CSVVGQFYGYTF; CDR3 DNA: TGCAGCGTTGTGGGACAGTTCTATGGCTACACCTTC
V gene: TRBV7-6; D gene: TRBD1; clone size: once; CDR3 length: 16; J gene: TRBJ1-1; CDR3 protein: CASSRGTGVWNTEAFF; CDR3 DNA: TGTGCCAGCAGCCGAGGGACAGGGGTATGGAACACTGAAGCTTTCTTT
V gene: TRBV5-6; D gene: NA; clone size: NA; CDR3 length: 11; J gene: TRBJ1-1; CDR3 protein: CASSYGGEAFF; CDR3 DNA: TGTGCCAGCAGCTACGGCGGTGAAGCTTTCTTT
V gene: TRBV28; D gene: NA; clone size: NA; CDR3 length: 12; J gene: TRBJ2-7; CDR3 protein: CATSRGTYEQYF; CDR3 DNA: TGTGCCACCTCCCGGGGGACCTACGAGCAGTACTTC
V gene: TRBV29-1; D gene: NA; clone size: NA; CDR3 length: 12; J gene: TRBJ2-7; CDR3 protein: CSVVARGYEQYF; CDR3 DNA: TGCAGCGTTGTAGCCAGGGGCTACGAGCAGTACTTC
V gene: TRBV6-5; D gene: NA; clone size: NA; CDR3 length: 14; J gene: TRBJ1-1; CDR3 protein: CASSPGSTNTEAFF; CDR3 DNA: TGTGCCAGCAGCCCGGGGTCGACGAACACTGAAGCTTTCTTT
V gene: TRBV13; D gene: NA; clone size: NA; CDR3 length: 15; J gene: TRBJ2-1; CDR3 protein: CASSLGRSSYNEQFF; CDR3 DNA: TGTGCCAGCAGCTTAGGCAGGAGCTCCTACAATGAGCAGTTCTTC
V gene: TRBV6-5; D gene: NA; clone size: NA; CDR3 length: 14; J gene: TRBJ2-2; CDR3 protein: CASSYGGFTGELFF; CDR3 DNA: TGTGCCAGCAGTTACGGTGGATTCACCGGGGAGCTGTTTTTT
V gene: TRBV14; D gene: NA; clone size: once; CDR3 length: 17; J gene: TRBJ2-3; CDR3 protein: CASSQSEGVVGTDTQYF; CDR3 DNA: TGTGCCAGCAGCCAAAGCGAAGGGGTGGTCGGCACAGATACGCAGTATTTT
V gene: TRBV11-2; D gene: NA; clone size: few; CDR3 length: 15; J gene: TRBJ1-5; CDR3 protein: CASRPSGMSNQPQHF; CDR3 DNA: TGTGCCAGCCGACCCTCGGGAATGAGCAATCAGCCCCAGCATTTT
V gene: TRBV19; D gene: TRBD1; clone size: NA; CDR3 length: 14; J gene: TRBJ2-7; CDR3 protein: CASSMGQGSYEQYF; CDR3 DNA: TGTGCCAGTAGTATGGGACAGGGGAGCTACGAGCAGTACTTC
V gene: TRBV9; D gene: NA; clone size: NA; CDR3 length: 15; J gene: TRBJ1-5; CDR3 protein: CASSVDGLPNQPQHF; CDR3 DNA: TGTGCCAGCAGCGTAGATGGACTGCCCAATCAGCCCCAGCATTTT
V gene: TRBV7-3; D gene: TRBD2; clone size: NA; CDR3 length: 18; J gene: TRBJ2-1; CDR3 protein: CASSLVGTSGGQNNEQFF; CDR3 DNA: TGTGCCAGCAGCTTAGTAGGGACTAGCGGGGGGCAGAACAATGAGCAGTTCTTC
V gene: TRBV13; D gene: NA; clone size: NA; CDR3 length: 16; J gene: TRBJ1-5; CDR3 protein: CASSLGGGRGNQPQHF; CDR3 DNA: TGTGCCAGCAGCTTAGGAGGGGGAAGGGGCAATCAGCCCCAGCATTTT
V gene: TRBV29-1; D gene: NA; clone size: few; CDR3 length: 10; J gene: TRBJ1-1; CDR3 protein: CSVNSFEAFF; CDR3 DNA: TGCAGCGTTAACTCCTTTGAAGCTTTCTTT
V gene: TRBV30; D gene: NA; clone size: NA; CDR3 length: 12; J gene: TRBJ1-4; CDR3 protein: CAWSALNEKLFF; CDR3 DNA: TGTGCCTGGAGCGCTCTAAATGAAAAACTGTTTTTT
V gene: TRBV19; D gene: TRBD1; clone size: NA; CDR3 length: 14; J gene: TRBJ2-7; CDR3 protein: CASSPDRGPREQYF; CDR3 DNA: TGTGCCAGTAGTCCGGACAGGGGACCACGCGAGCAGTACTTC
V gene: TRBV5-4; D gene: TRBD1; clone size: NA; CDR3 length: 15; J gene: TRBJ2-7; CDR3 protein: CASSLWTGGSYEQYF; CDR3 DNA: TGTGCCAGCAGCTTGTGGACAGGGGGCTCCTACGAGCAGTACTTC
V gene: TRBV6-5; D gene: NA; clone size: few; CDR3 length: 14; J gene: TRBJ1-5; CDR3 protein: CASSLLGAGQPQHF; CDR3 DNA: TGTGCCAGCAGTTTACTCGGGGCCGGCCAGCCCCAGCATTTT
V gene: TRBV5-1; D gene: TRBD2; clone size: NA; CDR3 length: 17; J gene: TRBJ2-2; CDR3 protein: CASSPSLAGENTGELFF; CDR3 DNA: TGCGCCAGCAGCCCTAGCCTAGCGGGGGAGAACACCGGGGAGCTGTTTTTT
V gene: TRBV5-6; D gene: NA; clone size: few; CDR3 length: 17; J gene: TRBJ1-1; CDR3 protein: CASSFMAQLLMNTEAFF; CDR3 DNA: TGTGCCAGCAGCTTCATGGCCCAATTACTAATGAACACTGAAGCTTTCTTT
V gene: TRBV14; D gene: NA; clone size: NA; CDR3 length: 12; J gene: TRBJ1-1; CDR3 protein: CASGFGTTEAFF; CDR3 DNA: TGTGCCAGCGGTTTCGGGACCACTGAAGCTTTCTTT
V gene: TRBV4-1; D gene: NA; clone size: NA; CDR3 length: 15; J gene: TRBJ1-6; CDR3 protein: CASSVGDLGNSPLHF; CDR3 DNA: TGCGCCAGCAGCGTAGGGGATTTAGGGAATTCACCCCTCCACTTT
V gene: TRBV29-1; D gene: NA; clone size: few; CDR3 length: 13; J gene: TRBJ1-2; CDR3 protein: CSVEEGQLYGYTF; CDR3 DNA: TGCAGCGTTGAAGAGGGGCAGTTATATGGCTACACCTTC
V gene: TRBV15; D gene: NA; clone size: few; CDR3 length: 14; J gene: TRBJ2-7; CDR3 protein: CATSRDPPDTLQYF; CDR3 DNA: TGTGCCACCAGCAGAGACCCCCCGGACACTTTGCAGTACTTC
V gene: TRBV29-1; D gene: NA; clone size: NA; CDR3 length: 13; J gene: TRBJ2-2; CDR3 protein: CSAGTPNTGELFF; CDR3 DNA: TGCAGCGCCGGGACTCCGAACACCGGGGAGCTGTTTTTT
V gene: TRBV7-9; D gene: NA; clone size: NA; CDR3 length: 11; J gene: TRBJ1-3; CDR3 protein: CASSLWNTIYF; CDR3 DNA: TGTGCCAGCAGCTTATGGAACACCATATATTTT
V gene: TRBV19; D gene: TRBD2; clone size: NA; CDR3 length: 17; J gene: TRBJ2-1; CDR3 protein: CASSITPRLAGDNEQFF; CDR3 DNA: TGTGCCAGTAGTATAACCCCCAGGCTAGCGGGGGACAATGAGCAGTTCTTC
V gene: TRBV7-9; D gene: NA; clone size: NA; CDR3 length: 13; J gene: TRBJ1-5; CDR3 protein: CASSLGGWQPQHF; CDR3 DNA: TGTGCCAGCAGCTTGGGGGGTTGGCAGCCCCAGCATTTT
V gene: TRBV5-1; D gene: TRBD1; clone size: NA; CDR3 length: 14; J gene: TRBJ2-3; CDR3 protein: CASSTRQGADTQYF; CDR3 DNA: TGCGCCAGCAGCACCAGACAGGGGGCAGATACGCAGTATTTT